This entry lists 5 T cell receptor beta chains sequenced from one sample in a study of neoadjuvant anti-PD-1 for oral cavity cancer. Time point indicated: after neoadjuvant nivolumab, at surgical resection. Assay used: immunoSEQ multiplex PCR; TCRdb lists only in-frame clones, some missing. Of 11,000 to 15,000 clones in the sample, 65% to 80% were seen once. Sequencing was performed on PBMCs, taken after nivolumab (anti-PD-1) treatment. The receptors were sampled from a person aged 40-85 years with oral cavity squamous cell carcinoma.

The chain has TRBV28 and TRBJ2-2, with 9 bases matching TRBD1. J gave up 6 bases and V 7 bases, and 3 bases lay outside the gene matches. Germline CDR1 reads MDHEN; CDR2 reads SYDVKM. The CDR3 totals 13 residues. The DNA for the CDR3 is TGTGCCAGCACGGGACAGGGCCCCGGGGAGCTGTTTTTT. Amino acids: CASTGQGPGELFF. The whole variable domain, remainder taken from reference TRBV28 and TRBJ2-2, is DVKVTQSSRYLVKRTGEKVFLECVQDMDHENMFWYRQDPGLGLRLIYFSYDVKMKEKGDIPEGYSVSREKKERFSLILESASTNQTSMYLCASTGQGPGELFFGEGSRLTVL.

V and J are TRBV2 and TRBJ1-4; D not resolved. Germline V CDR1 and CDR2: SNHLY, FYNNEI. Deletions cut 6 bases from V and 4 bases from J, with 12 bases between. This CDR3 spans 14 amino acids. The CDR3 here is CASSPRRLNEKLFF. The DNA of the CDR3 is TGTGCCAGCAGCCCTAGACGGCTTAATGAAAAACTGTTTTTT.

This clone showed up just a few times. V gene TRBV11-2 combines with J gene TRBJ2-1, with no clear D. Germline CDR1 and CDR2: SGHAT and FQNNGV. Trimming removed 4 bases at V and 3 bases at J, with 19 bases between. This CDR3 has 17 residues. CDR3 in amino acids: CASSSLPPGYDYNEQFF. DNA for the CDR3: TGTGCCAGCAGCTCACTCCCTCCAGGCTATGACTACAATGAGCAGTTCTTC.

V and J are TRBV5-1 and TRBJ1-1; no reliable D call. The germline gives CDR1 SGHRS, CDR2 YFSETQ. Trimming took off 0 bases at V and 1 base at J, with 13 bases between the two ends. This CDR3 is built from 16 residues. CDR3 coding DNA: TGCGCCAGCAGCTTGGCGGCCGTTGCCACGAACACTGAAGCTTTCTTT. Translated: CASSLAAVATNTEAFF.

The chain carries TRBV28 and TRBJ1-5; 9 bases fit TRBD1. The CDR3 covers 14 residues. Unmatched junction bases numbered 3, after V lost 5 bases and J lost 4 bases. Germline V gene lookup returns CDR1 MDHEN and CDR2 SYDVKM. The CDR3, as DNA: TGTGCCAGCAGTCCCGGGACAGGGAATCAGCCCCAGCATTTT. Protein sequence: CASSPGTGNQPQHF.